This TCR beta chain was found in a study of cytomegalovirus exposure and HLA in healthy donors. This clone was observed once. Primers: 60 Vbeta forward and 13 Jbeta reverse. This table comes from immunoSEQ multiplex PCR, and its TCRdb copy is limited to in-frame clones, with some not included. The data contain 120,000 to 150,000 clones, around 80% of them singletons. This CDR3 spans 15 amino acids. The germline V and J ends were trimmed by 5 bases and 0 bases, with 11 bases remaining between them. The germline gives CDR1 LGHNT, CDR2 FRNRAP. Sequences were obtained from PBMCs. The TCR comes from a man aged 40-49 years in good health and CMV-seronegative. The V gene is TRBV12-5, the J gene TRBJ1-3; D gene ambiguous. The CDR3 sequence: CASGPLPSSGNTIYF. CDR3 nucleotide sequence: TGTGCTAGTGGTCCCCTCCCCAGCTCTGGAAACACCATATATTTT.